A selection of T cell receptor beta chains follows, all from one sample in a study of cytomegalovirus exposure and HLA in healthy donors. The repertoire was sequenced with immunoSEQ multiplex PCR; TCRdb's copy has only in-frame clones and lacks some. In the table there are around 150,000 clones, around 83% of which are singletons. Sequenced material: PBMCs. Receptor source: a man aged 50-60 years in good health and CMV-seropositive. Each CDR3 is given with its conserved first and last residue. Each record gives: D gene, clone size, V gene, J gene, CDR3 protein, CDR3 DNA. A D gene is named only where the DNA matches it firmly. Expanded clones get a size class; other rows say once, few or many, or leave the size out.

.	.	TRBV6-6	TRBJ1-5	CASSYGWENQPQHF	TGTGCCAGCAGTTACGGATGGGAGAATCAGCCCCAGCATTTT
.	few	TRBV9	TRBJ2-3	CASSNAGDTQYF	TGTGCCAGCAGCAACGCGGGGGATACGCAGTATTTT
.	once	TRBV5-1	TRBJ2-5	CASSVGSEETQYF	TGCGCCAGCAGCGTGGGCAGCGAAGAGACCCAGTACTTC
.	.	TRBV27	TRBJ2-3	CASSPNTDTQYF	TGTGCCAGCTCCCCCAACACAGATACGCAGTATTTT
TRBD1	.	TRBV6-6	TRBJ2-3	CASSSGTEGDTQYF	TGTGCCAGCAGTTCCGGGACAGAAGGAGATACGCAGTATTTT
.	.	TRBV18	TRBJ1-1	CASSPRGGPNTEAFF	TGTGCCAGCTCACCTCGGGGGGGACCGAACACTGAAGCTTTCTTT
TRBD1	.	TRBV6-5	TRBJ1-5	CASSQDRDSQPQHF	TGTGCCAGCAGTCAAGACAGGGACAGTCAGCCCCAGCATTTT
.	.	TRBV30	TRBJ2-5	CAWSALQTQYF	TGTGCCTGGAGTGCCCTACAGACCCAGTACTTC
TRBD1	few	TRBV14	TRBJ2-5	CASSQWTGDETQYF	TGTGCCAGCAGCCAATGGACAGGGGATGAGACCCAGTACTTC
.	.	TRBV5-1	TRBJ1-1	CASGWGGATEAFF	TGCGCCAGCGGTTGGGGGGGGGCCACTGAAGCTTTCTTT
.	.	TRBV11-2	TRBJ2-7	CASSFRFYEQYF	TGTGCCAGCAGCTTCCGGTTCTACGAGCAGTACTTC
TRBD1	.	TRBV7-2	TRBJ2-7	CASSSGTGPYEQYF	TGTGCCAGCAGCTCCGGGACAGGTCCCTACGAGCAGTACTTC
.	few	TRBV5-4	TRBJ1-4	CASSQAGGAEEKLFF	TGTGCCAGCAGCCAGGCGGGGGGCGCGGAAGAAAAACTGTTTTTT
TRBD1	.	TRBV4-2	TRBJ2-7	CASSPLGQGDSYEQYF	TGTGCCAGCAGCCCCTTGGGACAGGGGGACTCCTACGAGCAGTACTTC
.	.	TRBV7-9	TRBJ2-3	CSSSRFSLARADTQYF	TGTTCCAGCAGCCGATTTTCACTAGCCAGGGCAGATACGCAGTATTTT